This TCR beta chain was obtained from a study of cytomegalovirus exposure and HLA in healthy donors. Findings and limits, study-wide: Specific recognition of CMV antigens was confirmed in vitro for a few chains (all CMV-associated).

Amplification used 60 Vbeta primers and 13 Jbeta primers. Clones were read by immunoSEQ multiplex PCR, and TCRdb kept only the in-frame ones, dropping some. The table records under 35,000 clones, 60% to 80% of them present only once. Details on this clone: The antigen remains undetermined.

The sample consisted of PBMCs. The clonotype originates from a male donor in good health and CMV-seropositive.

The CDR3 sequence: CASSWTSGRAEDTQYF. Here the CDR3 DNA reads TGCGCCAGCAGCTGGACTAGCGGGAGGGCCGAGGATACGCAGTATTTT. The rearrangement uses TRBV5-1 and TRBJ2-3; 15 nucleotides line up with TRBD2. In germline, CDR1 is SGHRS, CDR2 YFSETQ. V was pared by 3 bases and J by 6 bases, with 5 bases of the junction left unmatched. The CDR3 extends over 16 amino acids.